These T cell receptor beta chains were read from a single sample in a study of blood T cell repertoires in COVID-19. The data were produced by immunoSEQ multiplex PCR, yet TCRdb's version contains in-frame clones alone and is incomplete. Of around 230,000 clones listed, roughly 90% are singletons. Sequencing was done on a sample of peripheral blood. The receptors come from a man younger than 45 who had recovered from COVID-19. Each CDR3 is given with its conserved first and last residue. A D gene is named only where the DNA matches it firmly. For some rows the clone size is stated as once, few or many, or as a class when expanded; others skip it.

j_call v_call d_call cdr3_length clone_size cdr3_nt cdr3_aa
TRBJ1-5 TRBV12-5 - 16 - TGTGCTAGTGGTTCCTATATAGCCAAGGAAAATCAGCCCCAGCATTTT CASGSYIAKENQPQHF
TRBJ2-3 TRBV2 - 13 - TGTGCCAGCAGGGAATCGACGGGAGATACGCAGTATTTT CASRESTGDTQYF
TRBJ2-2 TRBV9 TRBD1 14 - TGTGCCAGCAGCGTGACAGGGCGGGCCGGGGAGCTGTTTTTT CASSVTGRAGELFF
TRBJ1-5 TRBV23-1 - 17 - TGCGCCAGCAGAGGGCGGGGGGCATCTAATAGCAATCAGCCCCAGCATTTT CASRGRGASNSNQPQHF
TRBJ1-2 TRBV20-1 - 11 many TGCAGTGCTAGCCGTGTCTATGGCTACACCTTC CSASRVYGYTF
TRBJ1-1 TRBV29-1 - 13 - TGCAGCGGACGACAAGGTGGGAACACTGAAGCTTTCTTT CSGRQGGNTEAFF
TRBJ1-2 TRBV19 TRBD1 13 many TGTGCCAGTAGTTCCGGGGACAGAGCTAGATACACCTTC CASSSGDRARYTF
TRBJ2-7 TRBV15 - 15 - TGTGCCACCAGCAGTTGGAGGGGGCACGCCTACGAGCAGTACTTC CATSSWRGHAYEQYF
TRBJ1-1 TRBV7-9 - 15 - TGTGCCAGCAGCTTAGTAGGTGGGGCGAACACTGAAGCTTTCTTT CASSLVGGANTEAFF
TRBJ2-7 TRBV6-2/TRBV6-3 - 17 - TGTGCCAGCAGTTCAATACTGTTCCGGACTGCCCCCTACGAGCAGTACTTC CASSSILFRTAPYEQYF
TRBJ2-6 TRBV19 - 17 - TGTGCCAGTACCACGGACAGCTGGATCTCTGGGGCCAACGTCCTGACTTTC CASTTDSWISGANVLTF
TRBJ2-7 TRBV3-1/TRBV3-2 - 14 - TGTGCCAGCAGCCAATGGGCAGGATCCTACGAGCAGTACTTC CASSQWAGSYEQYF
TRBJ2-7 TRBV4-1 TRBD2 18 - TGCGCCAGCAGCCAAGATCTCCGACTAGCGGGGGTCACCTACGAGCAGTACTTC CASSQDLRLAGVTYEQYF
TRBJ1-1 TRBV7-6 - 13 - TGTGCCAGCAGCAGGACAGAGAACACTGAAGCTTTCTTT CASSRTENTEAFF
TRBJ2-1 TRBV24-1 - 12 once TGTGCCACCAGTGCGGCAGACTATGAGCAGTTCTTC CATSAADYEQFF
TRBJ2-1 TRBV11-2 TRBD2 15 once TGTGCCAGCAGGCTAACTAGCGGGGGCTACAATGAGCAGTTCTTC CASRLTSGGYNEQFF
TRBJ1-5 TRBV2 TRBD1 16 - TGTGCCAGCAGTGTGGGACAGTTCTTTAGCAATCAGCCCCAGCATTTT CASSVGQFFSNQPQHF
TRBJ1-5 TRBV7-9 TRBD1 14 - TGTGCCAGCAGCTTTGACAGGGGGAATCAGCCCCAGCATTTT CASSFDRGNQPQHF
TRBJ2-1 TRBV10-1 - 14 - TGCGCCAGCAGTCTGACAGGCTCGTACAATGAGCAGTTCTTC CASSLTGSYNEQFF
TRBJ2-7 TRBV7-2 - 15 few TGTGCCAGCAGCTTCCCGTCCTCCGGCGGGGCCGAGCAGTACTTC CASSFPSSGGAEQYF
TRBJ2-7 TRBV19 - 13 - TGTGCCAGTAGTATAGGCAAGGGGAACGAGCAGTACTTC CASSIGKGNEQYF
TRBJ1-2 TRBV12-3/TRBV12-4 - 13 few TGTGCCAGCACCCCACGGACAGAAAGGGGCTACACCTTC CASTPRTERGYTF
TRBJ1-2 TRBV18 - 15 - TGTGCCAGCTCACCAACGACTCAGGGAAACTATGGCTACACCTTC CASSPTTQGNYGYTF
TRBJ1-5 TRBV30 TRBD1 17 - TGTGCCTGGAGGCCCATTGGACAGGTGTGTCGCAATCAGCCCCAGCATTTT CAWRPIGQVCRNQPQHF
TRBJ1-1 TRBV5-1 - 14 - TGCGCCAGCAGCTTGCAGGGCCCAGGCACTGAAGCTTTCTTT CASSLQGPGTEAFF
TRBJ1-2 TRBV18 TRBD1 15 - TGTGCCAGCTCACCCGACGAAGACAGGGTATGGGGCTACACCTTC CASSPDEDRVWGYTF
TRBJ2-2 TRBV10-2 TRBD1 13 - TGCGCCAGCTCCCGGACAGGGGACGGGGAGCTGTTTTTT CASSRTGDGELFF
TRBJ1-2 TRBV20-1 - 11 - TGCAGTGCTACCGACAGCCTGGGCTACACCTTC CSATDSLGYTF